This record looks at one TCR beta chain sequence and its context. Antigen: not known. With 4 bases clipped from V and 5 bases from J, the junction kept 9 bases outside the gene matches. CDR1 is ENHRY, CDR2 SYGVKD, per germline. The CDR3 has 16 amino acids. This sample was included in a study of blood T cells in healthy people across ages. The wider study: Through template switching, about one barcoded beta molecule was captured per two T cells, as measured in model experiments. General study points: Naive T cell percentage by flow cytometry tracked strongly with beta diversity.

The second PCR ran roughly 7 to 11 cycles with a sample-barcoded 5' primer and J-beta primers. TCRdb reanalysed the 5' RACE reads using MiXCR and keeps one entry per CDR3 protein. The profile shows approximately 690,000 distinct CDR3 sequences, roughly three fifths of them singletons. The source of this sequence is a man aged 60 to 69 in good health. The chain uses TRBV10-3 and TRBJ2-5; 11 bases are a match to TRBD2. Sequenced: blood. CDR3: CAISAQASGGSETQYF. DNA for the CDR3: TGTGCCATCAGTGCCCAGGCTAGCGGGGGGTCGGAGACCCAGTACTTC.